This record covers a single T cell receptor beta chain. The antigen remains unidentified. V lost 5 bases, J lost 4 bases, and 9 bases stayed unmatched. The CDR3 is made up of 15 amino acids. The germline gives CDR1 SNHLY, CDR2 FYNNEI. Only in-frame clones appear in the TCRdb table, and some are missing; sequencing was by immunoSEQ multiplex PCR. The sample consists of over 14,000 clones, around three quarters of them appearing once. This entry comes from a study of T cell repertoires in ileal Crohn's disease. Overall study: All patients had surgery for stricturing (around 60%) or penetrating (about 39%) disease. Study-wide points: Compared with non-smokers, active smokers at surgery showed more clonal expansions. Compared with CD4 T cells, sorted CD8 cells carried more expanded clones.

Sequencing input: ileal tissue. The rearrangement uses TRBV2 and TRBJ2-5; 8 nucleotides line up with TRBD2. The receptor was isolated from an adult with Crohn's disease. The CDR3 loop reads CASSRGTRVGETQYF. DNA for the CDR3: TGTGCCAGCAGTAGAGGGACTAGGGTGGGAGAGACCCAGTACTTC.